This T cell receptor (beta chain) was identified in a study of T-cell reconstitution after alpha-beta-depleted transplantation in children. Preparing the TCRbeta library involved the use of unique molecular identifiers. TCRdb recomputed calls from the PCR reads with MiXCR, one row per CDR3 protein. The sample records more than 85,000 distinct CDR3 sequences, roughly 7.6% being singletons. The CDR3 is 15 amino acids. Trimming took off 1 base at V and 0 bases at J, with 7 bases between the two ends. Sequencing was performed on PBMCs, taken before TCRalphabeta/CD19-depleted stem cell transplant. This clonotype was sampled from a boy aged 2 to 9 with acute lymphoblastic leukemia, due to receive a stem cell transplant. The chain uses TRBV12-3 or TRBV12-4 and TRBJ1-3; D ambiguous. Written as DNA, the CDR3 is TGTGCCAGCAGTTTAGACGGGGTCTCTGGAAACACCATATATTTT. Amino acid sequence: CASSLDGVSGNTIYF.